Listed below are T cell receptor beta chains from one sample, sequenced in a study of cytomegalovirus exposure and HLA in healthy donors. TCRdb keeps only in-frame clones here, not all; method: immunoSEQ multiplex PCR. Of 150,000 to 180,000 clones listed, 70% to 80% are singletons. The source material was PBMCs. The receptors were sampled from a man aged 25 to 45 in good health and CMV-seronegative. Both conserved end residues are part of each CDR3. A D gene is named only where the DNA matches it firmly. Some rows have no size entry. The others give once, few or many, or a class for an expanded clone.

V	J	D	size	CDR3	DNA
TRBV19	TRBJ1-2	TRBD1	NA	CASSSTGRDYGYTF	TGTGCCAGTAGTTCGACAGGGCGGGACTATGGCTACACCTTC
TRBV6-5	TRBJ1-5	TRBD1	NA	CASSSTGALGQPQHF	TGTGCCAGCAGTTCAACAGGGGCGCTGGGCCAGCCCCAGCATTTT
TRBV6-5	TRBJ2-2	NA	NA	CASSRGNTGELFF	TGTGCCAGCAGCCGAGGGAACACCGGGGAGCTGTTTTTT
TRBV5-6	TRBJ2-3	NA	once	CASSSTDTQYF	TGTGCCAGCAGCTCAACAGATACGCAGTATTTT
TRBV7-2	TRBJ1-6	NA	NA	CASSYGGGGSPLHF	TGTGCCAGCAGCTACGGCGGGGGGGGGTCACCCCTCCACTTT
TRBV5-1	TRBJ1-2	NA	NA	CASSVRQNYGYPF	TGCGCCAGCAGCGTAAGACAGAACTATGGCTACCCCTTC
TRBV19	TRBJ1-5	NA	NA	CASGPGAQHF	TGTGCCAGTGGGCCGGGGGCCCAGCATTTT
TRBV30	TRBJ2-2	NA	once	CAWSPTLTTGELFF	TGTGCCTGGAGTCCAACACTAACTACCGGGGAGCTGTTTTTT
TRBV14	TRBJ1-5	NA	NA	CASSQEGGGPQHF	TGTGCCAGCAGCCAAGAGGGAGGGGGGCCCCAGCATTTT
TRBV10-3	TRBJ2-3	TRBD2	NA	CATKVGTSDSTDTQYF	TGTGCCACTAAGGTGGGGACTAGCGATAGCACAGATACGCAGTATTTT
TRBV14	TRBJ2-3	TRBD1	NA	CASSHETGYTDTQYF	TGTGCCAGCAGCCATGAGACAGGGTACACAGATACGCAGTATTTT
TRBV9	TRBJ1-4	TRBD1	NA	CASSAGQGAANEKLFF	TGTGCCAGCAGCGCGGGACAGGGGGCGGCTAATGAAAAACTGTTTTTT
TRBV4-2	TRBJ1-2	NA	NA	CASSQEWQQGDYGYTF	TGTGCCAGCAGCCAAGAATGGCAACAGGGTGACTATGGCTACACCTTC
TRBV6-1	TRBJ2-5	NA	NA	CASSVGELETQYF	TGTGCCAGCAGTGTCGGGGAGTTGGAGACCCAGTACTTC
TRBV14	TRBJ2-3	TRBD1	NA	CASSQQGTGSTDTQYF	TGTGCCAGCAGCCAACAAGGGACAGGGAGCACAGATACGCAGTATTTT
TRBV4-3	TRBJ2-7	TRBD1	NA	CASSQEGQEDYEQYF	TGCGCCAGCAGCCAAGAGGGACAGGAGGATTACGAGCAGTACTTC
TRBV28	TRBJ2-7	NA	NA	CASSLDAWGVGGGDYEQYF	TGTGCCAGCAGTTTAGATGCGTGGGGGGTGGGGGGAGGCGACTACGAGCAGTACTTC
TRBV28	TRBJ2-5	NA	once	CASSEPGLRQETQYF	TGTGCCAGCAGTGAACCGGGACTCAGGCAAGAGACCCAGTACTTC
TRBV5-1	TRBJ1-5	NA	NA	CASSLDPQSQPQHF	TGCGCCAGCAGCTTGGACCCACAAAGTCAGCCCCAGCATTTT
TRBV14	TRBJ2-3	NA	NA	CASSLFASGTDTQYF	TGTGCCAGCAGCCTTTTTGCTAGCGGCACAGATACGCAGTATTTT
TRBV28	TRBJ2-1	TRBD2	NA	CASSTLAGAVNEQFF	TGTGCCAGCAGTACCCTAGCGGGGGCGGTCAATGAGCAGTTCTTC
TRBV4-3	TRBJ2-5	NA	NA	CASSQIAGRKETQYF	TGCGCCAGCAGCCAAATCGCGGGTAGGAAAGAGACCCAGTACTTC
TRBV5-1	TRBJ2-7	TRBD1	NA	CASSPGTGEGYEQYF	TGCGCCAGCAGCCCGGGGACAGGGGAGGGTTACGAGCAGTACTTC
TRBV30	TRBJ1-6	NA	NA	CAWSIARQIHNSPLHF	TGTGCCTGGAGTATCGCCCGACAGATCCATAATTCACCCCTCCACTTT
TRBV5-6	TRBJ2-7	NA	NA	CASSLVGQPYEQYF	TGTGCCAGCAGCTTGGTTGGACAGCCCTACGAGCAGTACTTC
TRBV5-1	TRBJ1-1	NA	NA	CASSSGEAEAFF	TGCGCCAGCAGCTCGGGGGAAGCTGAAGCTTTCTTT
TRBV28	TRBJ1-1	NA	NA	CASSLFRGAASFF	TGTGCCAGCAGTTTATTTAGGGGCGCGGCGTCTTTCTTT
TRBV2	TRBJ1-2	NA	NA	CASRPGETGYTF	TGTGCCAGCAGGCCAGGGGAAACTGGCTACACCTTC
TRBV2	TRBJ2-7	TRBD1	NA	CASSGTGSLTLF	TGTGCCAGCAGTGGGACAGGATCTCTGACACTTTTC
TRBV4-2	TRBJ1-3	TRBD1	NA	CASSKQTGKGSGNTIYF	TGTGCCAGCAGCAAACAGACAGGGAAGGGCTCTGGAAACACCATATATTTT
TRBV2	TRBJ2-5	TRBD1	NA	CASSVGQGSGTQYF	TGTGCCAGCAGTGTGGGACAGGGTAGTGGGACCCAGTACTTC
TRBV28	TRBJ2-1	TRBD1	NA	CASSSGQGRFF	TGTGCCAGCAGTTCAGGACAGGGACGGTTCTTC
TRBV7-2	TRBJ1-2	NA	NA	CASSLAYREVVGYTF	TGTGCCAGCAGCTTAGCCTATAGGGAGGTAGTTGGCTACACCTTC
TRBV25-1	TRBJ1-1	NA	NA	CASSEWVGVNTEAFF	TGTGCCAGCAGTGAATGGGTAGGGGTGAACACTGAAGCTTTCTTT
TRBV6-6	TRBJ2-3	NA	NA	CASSYQGTPVDTQYF	TGTGCCAGCAGTTACCAGGGGACCCCCGTAGATACGCAGTATTTT
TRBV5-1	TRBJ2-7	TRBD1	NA	CASSWGQANSYEQYF	TGCGCCAGCAGCTGGGGACAGGCGAACTCCTACGAGCAGTACTTC
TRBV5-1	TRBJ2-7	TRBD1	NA	CASSHFSGQGQHEQYF	TGCGCCAGCAGCCATTTTTCGGGACAGGGGCAGCACGAGCAGTACTTC
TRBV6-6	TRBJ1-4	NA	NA	CASTETVTNEKLFF	TGTGCCAGCACCGAGACAGTAACTAATGAAAAACTGTTTTTT
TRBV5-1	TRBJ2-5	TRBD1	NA	CASSLRTGTGPSGEQYF	TGCGCCAGCAGCCTAAGAACCGGGACAGGGCCTAGTGGGGAGCAGTACTTC
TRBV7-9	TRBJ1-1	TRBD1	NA	CASSQTGGNTEAFF	TGTGCCAGCAGCCAAACAGGGGGTAACACTGAAGCTTTCTTT
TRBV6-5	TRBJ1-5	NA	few	CASSSVPGSNQPQHF	TGTGCCAGCAGTTCGGTTCCAGGGAGCAATCAGCCCCAGCATTTT
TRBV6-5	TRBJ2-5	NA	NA	CASRSGTLSQETQYF	TGTGCCAGCAGATCCGGGACACTAAGCCAAGAGACCCAGTACTTC
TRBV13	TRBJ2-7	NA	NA	CASSSRGYEQYF	TGTGCCAGCAGCTCCCGGGGCTACGAGCAGTACTTC
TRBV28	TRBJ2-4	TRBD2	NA	CASSFSTSGGRGQYF	TGTGCCAGCAGTTTCTCGACTAGCGGGGGACGGGGTCAGTACTTC
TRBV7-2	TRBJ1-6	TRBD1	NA	CASSSGGWSPLHF	TGTGCCAGCAGCTCAGGGGGATGGTCACCCCTCCACTTT
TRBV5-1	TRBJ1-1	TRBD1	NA	CASSSMTGGNTEAFF	TGCGCCAGCAGCTCTATGACAGGGGGGAACACTGAAGCTTTCTTT
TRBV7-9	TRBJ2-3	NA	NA	CASSHWSTADTQYF	TGTGCCAGCAGCCATTGGTCCACGGCAGATACGCAGTATTTT
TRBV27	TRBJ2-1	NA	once	CASSLYQGSDEQFF	TGTGCCAGCAGTTTATACCAGGGGTCGGATGAGCAGTTCTTC
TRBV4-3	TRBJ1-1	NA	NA	CASSQDRNTEAFF	TGCGCCAGCAGCCAAGACAGAAACACTGAAGCTTTCTTT
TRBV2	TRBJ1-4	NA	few	CASSEGGATNEKLFF	TGTGCCAGCAGTGAGGGGGGGGCAACTAATGAAAAACTGTTTTTT
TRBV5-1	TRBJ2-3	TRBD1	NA	CASSGPGQSTDTQYF	TGCGCCAGCAGCGGTCCGGGACAGAGCACAGATACGCAGTATTTT
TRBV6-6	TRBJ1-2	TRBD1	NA	CASSYLTTGHYGYTF	TGTGCCAGCAGTTACCTAACGACAGGGCACTATGGCTACACCTTC
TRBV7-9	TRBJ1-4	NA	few	CASSLATGGQGEKLFF	TGTGCCAGCAGCTTAGCTACCGGGGGGCAGGGTGAAAAACTGTTTTTT
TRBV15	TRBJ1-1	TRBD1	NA	CATSNTRGRRTFF	TGTGCCACCAGCAATACCAGGGGGCGCAGGACTTTCTTT
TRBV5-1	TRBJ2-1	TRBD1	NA	CASSPTGGPYNEQFF	TGCGCCAGCAGCCCGACAGGGGGTCCCTACAATGAGCAGTTCTTC
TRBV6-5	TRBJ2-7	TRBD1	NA	CASSPGQISYEQYF	TGTGCCAGCAGTCCGGGACAGATATCCTACGAGCAGTACTTC